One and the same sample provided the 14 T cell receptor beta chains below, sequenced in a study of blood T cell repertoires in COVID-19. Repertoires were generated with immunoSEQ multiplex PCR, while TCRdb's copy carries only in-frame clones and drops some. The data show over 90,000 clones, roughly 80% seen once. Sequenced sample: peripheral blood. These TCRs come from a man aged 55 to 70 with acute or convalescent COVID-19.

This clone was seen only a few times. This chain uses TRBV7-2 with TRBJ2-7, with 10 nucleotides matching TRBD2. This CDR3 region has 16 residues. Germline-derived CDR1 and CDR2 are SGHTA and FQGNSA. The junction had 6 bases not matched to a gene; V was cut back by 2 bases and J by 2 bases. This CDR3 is CASSLLGLAGAYEQYF. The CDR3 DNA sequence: TGTGCCAGCAGCTTATTGGGGCTAGCGGGAGCCTACGAGCAGTACTTC.

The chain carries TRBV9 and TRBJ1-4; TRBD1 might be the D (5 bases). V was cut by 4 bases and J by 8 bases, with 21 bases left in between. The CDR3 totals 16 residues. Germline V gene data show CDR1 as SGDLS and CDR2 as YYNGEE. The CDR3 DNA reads TGTGCCAGCAGCCCCCGCGGGGGTCAGGGAGGCGAAAAACTGTTTTTT. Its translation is CASSPRGGQGGEKLFF.

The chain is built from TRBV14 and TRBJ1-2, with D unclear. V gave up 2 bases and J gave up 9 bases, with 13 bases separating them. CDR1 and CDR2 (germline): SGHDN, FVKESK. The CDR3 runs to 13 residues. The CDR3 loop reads CASSQFGGLSYTF. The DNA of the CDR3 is TGTGCCAGCAGCCAATTCGGAGGGTTGAGCTACACCTTC. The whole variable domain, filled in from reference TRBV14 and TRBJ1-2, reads EAGVTQFPSHSVIEKGQTVTLRCDPISGHDNLYWYRRVMGKEIKFLLHFVKESKQDESGMPNNRFLAERTGGTYSTLKVQPAELEDSGVYFCASSQFGGLSYTFGSGTRLTVV.

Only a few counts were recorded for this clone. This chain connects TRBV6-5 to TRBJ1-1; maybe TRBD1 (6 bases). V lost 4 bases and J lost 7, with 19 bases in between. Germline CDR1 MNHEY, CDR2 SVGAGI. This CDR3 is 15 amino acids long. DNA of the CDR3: TGTGCCAGCAGTTTACGTACAGGGCTTAGTAGTGAAGCTTTCTTT. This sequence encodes CASSLRTGLSSEAFF.

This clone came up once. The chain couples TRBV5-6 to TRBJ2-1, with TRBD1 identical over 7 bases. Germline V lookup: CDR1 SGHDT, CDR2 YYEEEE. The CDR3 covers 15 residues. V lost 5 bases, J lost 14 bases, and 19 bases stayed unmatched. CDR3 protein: CASSSARQGGLPEFF. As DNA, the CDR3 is TGTGCCAGCAGTTCAGCCCGACAGGGTGGGCTTCCGGAGTTCTTC. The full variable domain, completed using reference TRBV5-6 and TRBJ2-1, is DAGVTQSPTHLIKTRGQQVTLRCSPKSGHDTVSWYQQALGQGPQFIFQYYEEEERQRGNFPDRFSGHQFPNYSSELNVNALLLGDSALYLCASSSARQGGLPEFFGPGTRLTVL.

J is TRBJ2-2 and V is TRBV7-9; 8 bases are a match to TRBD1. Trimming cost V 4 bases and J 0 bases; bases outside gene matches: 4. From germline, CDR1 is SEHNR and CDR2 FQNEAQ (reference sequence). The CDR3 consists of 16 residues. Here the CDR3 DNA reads TGTGCCAGCAGCTCCAAGGGACAGGCGAACACCGGGGAGCTGTTTTTT. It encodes CASSSKGQANTGELFF.

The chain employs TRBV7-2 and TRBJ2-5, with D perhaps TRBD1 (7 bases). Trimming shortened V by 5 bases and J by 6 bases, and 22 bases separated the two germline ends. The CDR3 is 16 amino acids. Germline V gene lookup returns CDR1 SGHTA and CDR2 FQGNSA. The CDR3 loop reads CASSPAGGGEYKTQYF. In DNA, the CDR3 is TGTGCCAGCAGCCCAGCCGGAGGGGGCGAGTATAAGACCCAGTACTTC.

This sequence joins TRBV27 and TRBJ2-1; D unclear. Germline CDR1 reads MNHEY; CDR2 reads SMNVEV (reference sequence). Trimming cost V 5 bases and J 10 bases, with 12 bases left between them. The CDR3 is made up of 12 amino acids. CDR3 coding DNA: TGTGCCAGCAGTGCCCCTTTAGTAGAGCAGTTCTTC. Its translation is CASSAPLVEQFF.

This CDR3 reads CASSFSSGYGVNQPQHF. The CDR3 DNA reads as TGTGCCAGCAGTTTTAGTTCCGGGTACGGGGTCAATCAGCCCCAGCATTTT. J is TRBJ1-5 and V is TRBV27; unclear D gene. Germline V gives CDR1 MNHEY, CDR2 SMNVEV (reference sequence). This CDR3 has 17 residues. The V and J ends lost 3 bases and 3 bases respectively, with 18 bases between them.

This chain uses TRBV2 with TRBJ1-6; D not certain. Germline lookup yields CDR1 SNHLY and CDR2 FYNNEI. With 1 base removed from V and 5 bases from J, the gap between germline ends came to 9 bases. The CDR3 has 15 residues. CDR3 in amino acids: CASSEGGSHNSPLHF. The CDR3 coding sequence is TGTGCCAGCAGTGAAGGAGGCAGCCATAATTCACCCCTCCACTTT.

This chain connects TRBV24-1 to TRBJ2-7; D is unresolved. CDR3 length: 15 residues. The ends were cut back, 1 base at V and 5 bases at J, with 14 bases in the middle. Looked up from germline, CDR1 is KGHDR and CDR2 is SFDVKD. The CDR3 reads CATSDFESPINEQYF. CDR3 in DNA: TGTGCCACCAGTGATTTTGAGTCGCCCATTAACGAGCAGTACTTC.

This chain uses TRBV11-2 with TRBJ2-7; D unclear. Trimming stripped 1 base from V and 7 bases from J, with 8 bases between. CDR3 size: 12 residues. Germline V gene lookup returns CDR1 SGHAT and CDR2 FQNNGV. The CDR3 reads CASSLAGREQYF. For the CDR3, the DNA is TGTGCCAGCAGCTTAGCAGGTCGGGAGCAGTACTTC.

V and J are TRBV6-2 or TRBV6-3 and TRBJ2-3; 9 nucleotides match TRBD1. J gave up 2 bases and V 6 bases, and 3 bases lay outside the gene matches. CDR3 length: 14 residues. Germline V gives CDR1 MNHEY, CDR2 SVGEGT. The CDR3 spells CASSTQGATDTQYF. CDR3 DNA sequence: TGTGCCAGCAGCACACAGGGGGCCACAGATACGCAGTATTTT.

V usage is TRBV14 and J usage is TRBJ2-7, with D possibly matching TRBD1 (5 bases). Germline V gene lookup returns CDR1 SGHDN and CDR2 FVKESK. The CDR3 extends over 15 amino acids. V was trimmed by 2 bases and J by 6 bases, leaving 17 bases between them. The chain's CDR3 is CASSQRYRTRSEQYF. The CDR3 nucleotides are TGTGCCAGCAGCCAACGATACAGGACCCGTAGCGAGCAGTACTTC.